The 25 T cell receptor beta chains reported below all come from one sample, sequenced in a study of cytomegalovirus exposure and HLA in healthy donors (dated by TCRdb to about 2017). Library preparation used the immunoSEQ multiplex PCR assay. For the multiplex PCR, a mixture combining 60 forward primers for TCR Vbeta segments and 13 reverse primers for TCR Jbeta segments was used. Drawn from immuneACCESS, this table holds only the in-frame rearrangements with V and J called that TCRdb kept. Clones are partly lost; checked studies trace under half to an unresolved V gene and leave the rest unexplained. This sample lists about 240,000 clones; approximately 81% were detected once. The ten largest make up roughly 7.4% of the sample. The specimen was PBMCs. These receptors were collected from a woman between 55 and 75 years old in good health and CMV-seropositive.

The chain combines TRBV9 with TRBJ2-1; 7 bases agree with TRBD2. This CDR3 is 15 amino acids long. V gave up 1 base and J gave up 4 bases; unmatched junction bases: 5. The V gene's germline CDR1 is SGDLS and CDR2 YYNGEE. The CDR3 loop reads CASSVNPAGYNEQFF. Written as DNA, the CDR3 is TGTGCCAGCAGCGTAAACCCAGCGGGGTACAATGAGCAGTTCTTC. Full variable domain (missing parts from reference TRBV9 and TRBJ2-1): DSGVTQTPKHLITATGQRVTLRCSPRSGDLSVYWYQQSLDQGLQFLIQYYNGEERAKGNILERFSAQQFPDLHSELNLSSLELGDSALYFCASSVNPAGYNEQFFGPGTRLTVL.

The V call is TRBV30, the J call TRBJ1-1; D may be TRBD1 (6 bases). The CDR3 sequence is 13 residues long. The germline gives CDR1 GTSNPN, CDR2 SVGIG (reference sequence). V lost 6 bases, J lost 4 bases, and 15 bases lay in between. This CDR3 is CACRGGKGTEAFF. DNA for the CDR3: TGTGCCTGTAGGGGGGGCAAGGGCACTGAAGCTTTCTTT.

With respect to this clone: Other nucleotide sequences from this sample produce the same CDR3. The chain uses TRBV27 and TRBJ1-1, with a tentative D call TRBD1 (5 bases). This CDR3 is 13 amino acids long. Per the germline V gene, CDR1 is MNHEY and CDR2 is SMNVEV (reference sequence). V lost 3 bases and J lost 5, with 10 bases in between. The chain's CDR3 is CASSFSRGTEAFF. The CDR3 DNA follows: TGTGCCAGCAGTTTCTCCCGGGGGACTGAAGCTTTCTTT.

CDR3 residues: CSVKPPGQGGYGYTF. DNA of the CDR3: TGCAGCGTAAAACCCCCGGGACAGGGGGGCTATGGCTACACCTTC. V gene TRBV29-1 combines with J gene TRBJ1-2, with 11 bases matching TRBD1. The CDR3 is made up of 15 amino acids. Germline values: CDR1 SQVTM, CDR2 ANQGSEA. V lost 6 bases and J lost 4; bases outside the gene matches: 10. Full variable domain (remainder filled in from reference TRBV29-1 and TRBJ1-2): SAVISQKPSRDICQRGTSLTIQCQVDSQVTMMFWYRQQPGQSLTLIATANQGSEATYESGFVIDKFPISRPNLTFSTLTVSNMSPEDSSIYLCSVKPPGQGGYGYTFGSGTRLTVV.

The chain joins TRBV5-4 to TRBJ2-7; weak D call: TRBD2 (7 bases). The germline CDR1 and CDR2 sequences are SGHNT and YYREEE (reference sequence). The CDR3 covers 15 residues. Trimming removed 0 bases at V and 3 bases at J, with 13 bases between. CDR3 residues: CASSLGGRGSYEQYF. The CDR3 DNA is TGTGCCAGCAGCTTGGGTGGGAGGGGGAGCTACGAGCAGTACTTC.

The chain joins TRBV7-2 to TRBJ1-4; TRBD1 aligns across 8 bases. The trim removed 2 bases at V and 11 bases at J, leaving 10 bases unmatched. The CDR3 spans 15 residues. The germline V gene has CDR1 SGHTA and CDR2 FQGNSA. The CDR3 spells CASSLPRQGKVKLFF. CDR3 DNA sequence: TGTGCCAGCAGCTTACCTCGACAGGGGAAGGTTAAACTGTTTTTT. The full variable domain, with the rest looked up from reference TRBV7-2 and TRBJ1-4, is GAGVSQSPSNKVTEKGKDVELRCDPISGHTALYWYRQSLGQGLEFLIYFQGNSAPDKSGLPSDRFSAERTGGSVSTLTIQRTQQEDSAVYLCASSLPRQGKVKLFFGSGTQLSVL.

The J gene is TRBJ1-2, the V gene TRBV28; D is ambiguous. The CDR3 is made up of 12 amino acids. The germline V gene has CDR1 MDHEN and CDR2 SYDVKM. Trimming cost V 8 bases and J 4 bases, with 11 bases left between them. The CDR3 is CASAVTSYGYTF. CDR3 nucleotide sequence: TGTGCCAGCGCCGTAACATCCTATGGCTACACCTTC.

This chain connects TRBV19 to TRBJ1-1; D possibly corresponds to TRBD1 (5 bases). V was trimmed by 6 bases and J by 4 bases, leaving 15 bases between them. Germline loops: CDR1 LNHDA, CDR2 SQIVND (reference sequence). The length of the CDR3 is 14 residues. CDR3 loop: CASRPPPGFTEAFF. CDR3 DNA: TGTGCCAGTAGGCCCCCACCAGGGTTCACTGAAGCTTTCTTT. The full variable domain, with the rest looked up from reference TRBV19 and TRBJ1-1, is DGGITQSPKYLFRKEGQNVTLSCEQNLNHDAMYWYRQDPGQGLRLIYYSQIVNDFQKGDIAEGYSVSREKKESFPLTVTSAQKNPTAFYLCASRPPPGFTEAFFGQGTRLTVV.

The chain carries TRBV5-1 and TRBJ1-4; 7 bases agree with TRBD1. The CDR3 runs 16 residues. With 0 bases clipped from V and 3 bases from J, the junction kept 5 bases outside the gene matches. The germline V gene has CDR1 SGHRS and CDR2 YFSETQ. This chain's CDR3 is CASSLGSGTANEKLFF. In nucleotides, the CDR3 is TGCGCCAGCAGCTTGGGGTCCGGGACAGCTAATGAAAAACTGTTTTTT.

In its sample, this clone was seen a few times. This chain links TRBV7-9 with TRBJ2-7; TRBD2 agrees at 11 bases. The CDR3 runs 17 residues. Germline assignment: CDR1 SEHNR and CDR2 FQNEAQ (reference sequence). Losses at the gene ends were 5 bases for V and 5 bases for J; bases not matched to a gene: 14. This CDR3 reads CASSRRPLLAGEHEQYF. CDR3 DNA: TGTGCCAGCAGCCGCAGGCCCCTACTAGCGGGAGAGCACGAGCAGTACTTC.

V and J are TRBV9 and TRBJ1-1; no definite D call. The V end lost 2 bases, the J end lost 2 bases, and 16 bases lay between the germline ends. This CDR3 is 16 amino acids long. Germline values: CDR1 SGDLS, CDR2 YYNGEE. The CDR3: CASSVSAARTNTEAFF. The CDR3 coding sequence is TGTGCCAGCAGCGTTTCGGCAGCGCGAACAAACACTGAAGCTTTCTTT.

The V gene is TRBV18, the J gene TRBJ2-1, with a possible D match to TRBD2 (5 bases). The germline V and J ends were trimmed by 5 bases and 10 bases, with 12 bases remaining between them. The CDR3 has 12 residues. CDR1 and CDR2 from the germline V gene are KGHSH and LQKENI. The CDR3 is CASSSRTLEQFF. The CDR3 DNA reads as TGTGCCAGCTCATCTCGGACTCTAGAGCAGTTCTTC.

This sequence joins TRBV5-1 and TRBJ1-1; 7 bases fit TRBD1. The CDR3 extends over 13 amino acids. The germline V gene encodes CDR1 SGHRS and CDR2 YFSETQ. The junction had 3 bases not matched to a gene; V was cut back by 4 bases and J by 3 bases. CDR3 sequence: CASSEGAHTEAFF. In DNA form, the CDR3 reads TGCGCCAGCAGCGAGGGGGCGCACACTGAAGCTTTCTTT.

The V gene is TRBV6-4, the J gene TRBJ2-2, with TRBD1 as a possible D gene (6 bases). V was trimmed by 2 bases and J by 8 bases, leaving 12 bases between them. This CDR3 has 14 amino acids. Per the germline V gene, CDR1 is MRHNA and CDR2 is SNTAGT. The CDR3 DNA is TGTGCCAGCAGTGACACTGACAGGTCAGGGGAGCTGTTTTTT. It is translated as CASSDTDRSGELFF.

The chain recombines TRBV10-3 with TRBJ1-5, with a weak D call TRBD1 (5 bases). Germline CDR1 reads ENHRY; CDR2 reads SYGVKD. The V gene lost 11 bases and the J gene lost 2 bases, with 10 bases spanning the gap. The CDR3 length is 12 residues. The CDR3 region is CASGGGNQPQHF. CDR3 bases: TGTGCCTCGGGGGGTGGCAATCAGCCCCAGCATTTT.

As regards this clone: Germline is not matched at one junction end, which may reflect a read error. The chain joins TRBV5-1 to TRBJ2-7; 7 nucleotides align to TRBD2. The CDR3 contains 12 residues. CDR1 is SGHRS, CDR2 YFSETQ, per germline. The CDR3 region has the DNA TGCGCCAGCAGCTTTCCGGGACCGGGGACTATCTTC. It codes for CASSFPGPGTIF.

This clone is a singleton in its sample. J is TRBJ2-5 and V is TRBV7-9; 9 bases map to TRBD1. Germline loops: CDR1 SEHNR, CDR2 FQNEAQ (reference sequence). CDR3 size: 15 residues. The junction had 4 bases not matched to a gene; V was cut back by 3 bases and J by 2 bases. CDR3 in amino acids: CASSLRDRVQETQYF. For the CDR3, the DNA is TGTGCCAGCAGCTTGCGGGACAGGGTTCAAGAGACCCAGTACTTC.

The genes are TRBV5-1 and TRBJ2-1; 10 nucleotides agree with TRBD2. CDR1 SGHRS and CDR2 YFSETQ come from the germline V gene. This CDR3 contains 16 residues. The junction had 9 bases not matched to a gene; V was cut back by 6 bases and J by 3 bases. The CDR3 loop reads CASTELAGDRYNEQFF. The CDR3 DNA sequence: TGCGCCAGCACGGAGCTAGCGGGAGATCGCTACAATGAGCAGTTCTTC.

The V and J genes are TRBV2 and TRBJ2-1; 12 nucleotides agree with TRBD2. Germline values: CDR1 SNHLY, CDR2 FYNNEI. V lost 6 bases to trimming and J lost 10 bases; unmatched junction nucleotides: 4. This CDR3 region has 13 residues. The CDR3 DNA sequence: TGTGCCAGCAGAGGGCTAGCGGGAGGGGAGCAGTTCTTC. Residues: CASRGLAGGEQFF.

The CDR3 is CASSLEGRGPNEQFF. The CDR3 DNA is TGCGCCAGCAGCTTGGAGGGCAGGGGGCCCAATGAGCAGTTCTTC. The chain recombines TRBV5-1 with TRBJ2-1; 8 bases are a match to TRBD1. V dropped 0 bases and J dropped 6; count of bases not matched to a gene: 5. Germline V gene data show CDR1 as SGHRS and CDR2 as YFSETQ. The CDR3 covers 15 residues.

This chain connects TRBV29-1 to TRBJ2-5, with 10 bases aligning to TRBD2. Germline lookup yields CDR1 SQVTM and CDR2 ANQGSEA. J was trimmed by 5 bases and V by 6 bases; bases with no gene match: 6. This CDR3 is 13 amino acids long. The CDR3 loop reads CSVASGSLETQYF. The CDR3 DNA sequence: TGCAGCGTAGCTAGCGGGAGTTTGGAGACCCAGTACTTC.

This chain links TRBV19 with TRBJ1-5, with a tentative D call TRBD1 (5 bases). The CDR3 is made up of 16 amino acids. CDR1 is LNHDA, CDR2 SQIVND, per germline (reference sequence). V lost 4 bases and J 0 bases, leaving 13 bases between the germline ends. The CDR3 nucleotides are TGTGCCAGTAGTACCAAACGGACAAATAGCAATCAGCCCCAGCATTTT. Protein product: CASSTKRTNSNQPQHF.

The V gene is TRBV9, the J gene TRBJ2-3, with D possibly matching TRBD1 (6 bases). The CDR3 totals 14 residues. The germline V gene has CDR1 SGDLS and CDR2 YYNGEE. The V and J ends lost 0 bases and 3 bases respectively, with 8 bases between them. The CDR3 nucleotides are TGTGCCAGCAGCGTAGCTCAGGGGACAGATACGCAGTATTTT. Translating it yields CASSVAQGTDTQYF.

This clone appeared once. The genes are TRBV19 and TRBJ2-2, with 9 positions matching TRBD2. Looked up from germline, CDR1 is LNHDA and CDR2 is SQIVND (reference sequence). The CDR3 has 15 amino acids. V lost 8 bases, J lost 1 base, and 5 bases stayed unmatched. DNA for the CDR3: TGTGCCAGTCGACCAGCGGGAGGGAACACCGGGGAGCTGTTTTTT. Translating it yields CASRPAGGNTGELFF.

This chain uses TRBV10-3 with TRBJ1-1; D is possibly TRBD1 (5 bases). The CDR3 is 13 amino acids. The germline V gene has CDR1 ENHRY and CDR2 SYGVKD. Trimming removed 10 bases from V and 1 base from J, with 13 bases in between. The CDR3 DNA follows: TGTGCCACCCTCCGGGGGGAGAACACTGAAGCTTTCTTT. Amino acids: CATLRGENTEAFF.